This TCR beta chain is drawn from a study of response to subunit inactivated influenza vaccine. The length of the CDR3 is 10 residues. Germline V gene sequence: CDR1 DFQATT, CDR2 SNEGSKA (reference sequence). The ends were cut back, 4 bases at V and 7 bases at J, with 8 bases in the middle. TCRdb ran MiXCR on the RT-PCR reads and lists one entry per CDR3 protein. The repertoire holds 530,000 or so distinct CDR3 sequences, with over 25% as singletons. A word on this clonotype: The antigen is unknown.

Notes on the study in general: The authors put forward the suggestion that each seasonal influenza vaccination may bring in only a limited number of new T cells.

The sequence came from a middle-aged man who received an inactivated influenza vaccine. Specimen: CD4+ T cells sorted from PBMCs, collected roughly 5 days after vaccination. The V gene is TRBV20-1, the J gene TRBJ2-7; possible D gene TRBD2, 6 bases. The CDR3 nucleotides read TGCAGTGCTACGGAGGGGGAGCAGTACTTC. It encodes CSATEGEQYF.